These 27 T cell receptor beta chains originate from one sample sequenced in a study of CD8 T cells in ankylosing spondylitis. Findings and caveats of the study: Among TCR beta sequences, a motif of under 10 highly homologous variants appeared characteristic of ankylosing spondylitis blood.

TCRdb redid the calling of the 5' RACE reads with MiXCR, one entry per CDR3 protein. This sample has roughly 670,000 distinct CDR3 sequences, with around a fifth found just once. The antigens for these receptors are not known. Material: blood, either unsorted or a sorted T cell fraction (not recorded which). These receptors all stem from a male donor with ankylosing spondylitis.

This clonotype was counted many times. V gene TRBV27 combines with J gene TRBJ2-1; 9 bases are shared with TRBD1. Unmatched junction bases numbered 12, after V lost 5 bases and J lost 7 bases. Germline V CDR1 and CDR2: MNHEY, SMNVEV (reference sequence). The CDR3 sequence is 16 residues long. The CDR3 loop is CASSKPGTGRRNEQFF. CDR3 nucleotide sequence: TGTGCCAGCAGTAAGCCCGGGACAGGGCGTAGGAATGAGCAGTTCTTC.

This clonotype has a count of ten or more. The chain couples TRBV5-1 to TRBJ1-4; D ambiguous. The CDR3 extends over 14 amino acids. V lost 4 bases and J lost 0, with 7 bases in between. Germline V lookup: CDR1 SGHRS, CDR2 YFSETQ. The CDR3 DNA follows: TGCGCCAGCAGCGACACAGCAACTAATGAAAAACTGTTTTTT. It is translated as CASSDTATNEKLFF.

This clonotype has more than one count but fewer than ten. At one boundary the junction diverges from the germline segment, which might be a read error. J is TRBJ1-3 and V is TRBV29-1; D is unresolved. Germline CDR1 and CDR2: SQVTM and ANQGSEA. The CDR3 is 12 amino acids. This chain's CDR3 is CSVYRAGNTIYF. The CDR3, as DNA: TGCAGCGTTTACAGAGCTGGTAACACCATATATTTT.

The J gene is TRBJ2-2, the V gene TRBV5-5; D possibly corresponds to TRBD1 (5 bases). V lost 0 bases and J lost 0, with 12 bases in between. This CDR3 is 17 amino acids long. The germline gives CDR1 SGHKS, CDR2 YYEKEE (reference sequence). CDR3 residues: CASSLGREIANTGELFF. The CDR3 DNA sequence: TGTGCCAGCAGCTTGGGCAGGGAAATCGCGAACACCGGGGAGCTGTTTTTT.

The rearrangement joins TRBV3-1 to TRBJ1-2, with D maybe TRBD1 (6 bases). The CDR3 is 15 residues long. Trimming removed 3 bases from V and 4 bases from J, with 15 bases in between. The germline gives CDR1 LGHDT, CDR2 YNNKEL (reference sequence). CDR3 nucleotide sequence: TGTGCCAGCAGCCACGGACAGTCTGTATCCTATGGCTACACCTTC. This codes for CASSHGQSVSYGYTF.

The chain recombines TRBV21-1 with TRBJ1-2. TRBV21-1 is listed as a pseudogene. The length of the CDR3 is 17 residues. CDR3 bases: TGTGCCAGCAGCAGGGATCTTAGGTGGAGTAGCCTCTATGGCTACACCTTC. Protein product: CASSRDLRWSSLYGYTF.

CDR3 in DNA: TGCAGTGCCCCGCGGGACACGCAAGAGACCCAGTACTTC. It yields the protein CSAPRDTQETQYF. This chain connects TRBV20-1 to TRBJ2-5; either TRBD1 or TRBD2 may fit D (6 bases each). V gave up 6 bases and J gave up 2 bases, with 13 bases separating them. From germline, CDR1 is DFQATT and CDR2 SNEGSKA (reference sequence). CDR3 length: 13 amino acids.

This clonotype was seen a few times. This chain connects TRBV4-1 to TRBJ1-1; the D gene is possibly TRBD1 (5 bases). Germline-derived CDR1 and CDR2 are MGHRA and YSYEKL. Trimming removed 1 base from V and 3 bases from J, with 9 bases in between. The CDR3 consists of 14 residues. In DNA, the CDR3 is TGCGCCAGCAGCCAAGCCCAGGGTTACACTGAAGCTTTCTTT. It yields the protein CASSQAQGYTEAFF.

V and J are TRBV27 and TRBJ2-2; TRBD1 aligns across 7 bases. Looked up from germline, CDR1 is MNHEY and CDR2 is SMNVEV (reference sequence). The CDR3 runs to 15 residues. V shed 5 bases and J 1 base; nucleotides not matched to a gene: 4. DNA of the CDR3: TGTGCCAGCAGTGCCGGGACAGTGAACACCGGGGAGCTGTTTTTT. This sequence encodes CASSAGTVNTGELFF.

In its sample, this clonotype was seen a few times. This chain links TRBV27 with TRBJ2-1; 9 bases are shared with TRBD2. The CDR3 is 13 residues long. Germline-derived CDR1 and CDR2 are MNHEY and SMNVEV (reference sequence). With 11 bases clipped from V and 4 bases from J, the junction kept 6 bases outside the gene matches. The CDR3 region is CAVGAGGYNEQFF. Written as DNA, the CDR3 is TGTGCCGTCGGAGCGGGAGGTTACAATGAGCAGTTCTTC.

J is TRBJ2-3 and V is TRBV4-1; D remains ambiguous. The V and J ends lost 0 bases and 4 bases respectively, with 14 bases between them. Looked up from germline, CDR1 is MGHRA and CDR2 is YSYEKL. The CDR3 covers 16 residues. This CDR3 is CASSQDPPQYSDTQYF. The CDR3, as DNA: TGCGCCAGCAGCCAAGATCCCCCACAGTACTCAGATACGCAGTATTTT.

This clonotype was seen a handful of times. This CDR3 reads CASSLSSGQETQYF. The CDR3 DNA is TGCGCCAGCAGCTTGTCGAGCGGGCAAGAGACCCAGTACTTC. The chain carries TRBV5-1 and TRBJ2-5; D perhaps matches TRBD2 (6 bases). The CDR3 totals 14 residues. Deletions cut 1 base from V and 2 bases from J, with 9 bases between. Germline V gene data show CDR1 as SGHRS and CDR2 as YFSETQ. Combining the CDR3 with reference TRBV5-1 and TRBJ2-5 gives the whole variable domain KAGVTQTPRYLIKTRGQQVTLSCSPISGHRSVSWYQQTPGQGLQFLFEYFSETQRNKGNFPGRFSGRQFSNSRSEMNVSTLELGDSALYLCASSLSSGQETQYFGPGTRLLVL.

This clonotype occurred a few times. The V and J genes are TRBV29-1 and TRBJ1-4; no definite D call. Germline lookup yields CDR1 SQVTM and CDR2 ANQGSEA. CDR3 length: 12 amino acids. V lost 4 bases to trimming and J lost 0 bases, with 3 bases between them. This CDR3 reads CSVASTNEKLFF. DNA of the CDR3: TGCAGCGTTGCTTCAACTAATGAAAAACTGTTTTTT.

A few counts support this clonotype. This chain joins TRBV19 and TRBJ2-6, with a possible D match to TRBD2 (6 bases). The CDR3 covers 17 residues. CDR1 and CDR2 from the germline V gene are LNHDA and SQIVND (reference sequence). Trimming took off 5 bases at V and 3 bases at J, with 17 bases between the two ends. CDR3 region: CASSARRGLGGANVLTF. DNA for the CDR3: TGTGCCAGTAGTGCCCGGAGGGGATTGGGTGGGGCCAACGTCCTGACTTTC.

The rearrangement joins TRBV3-1 to TRBJ2-3, with unresolved D. Per germline, CDR1 LGHDT and CDR2 YNNKEL (reference sequence). The ends were cut back, 1 base at V and 2 bases at J, with 10 bases in the middle. This CDR3 spans 15 amino acids. The CDR3 region is CASSQVQGFTDTQYF. The CDR3 bases are TGTGCCAGCAGCCAAGTTCAAGGGTTCACAGATACGCAGTATTTT.

This clonotype was counted a few times. V is TRBV6-5 and J is TRBJ1-1; no reliable D call. Per the germline V gene, CDR1 is MNHEY and CDR2 is SVGAGI. The ends were cut back, 0 bases at V and 1 base at J, with 18 bases in the middle. The CDR3 loop spans 18 amino acids. CDR3 loop: CASSYSGFFNTQNTEAFF. Written as DNA, the CDR3 is TGTGCCAGCAGTTACTCGGGGTTTTTTAATACACAGAACACTGAAGCTTTCTTT.

The chain recombines TRBV4-1 with TRBJ2-7, with 7 bases matching TRBD2. J gave up 5 bases and V 1 base, and 5 bases lay outside the gene matches. Germline V CDR1 and CDR2: MGHRA, YSYEKL. The CDR3 extends over 14 amino acids. The CDR3 nucleotides are TGCGCCAGCAGCCAAGTCCGGGGGGTCGACGAGCAGTACTTC. This encodes CASSQVRGVDEQYF.

V usage is TRBV11-2 and J usage is TRBJ1-1; D is uncertain. Trimming took off 5 bases at V and 13 bases at J, with 20 bases between the two ends. This CDR3 has 13 amino acids. Germline CDR1 and CDR2: SGHAT and FQNNGV. The CDR3 sequence is CASSLHLRGRFFF. CDR3 coding DNA: TGTGCCAGCAGCCTCCACCTCCGTGGTAGATTTTTCTTT. The full variable domain, rest sourced from reference TRBV11-2 and TRBJ1-1, is EAGVAQSPRYKIIEKRQSVAFWCNPISGHATLYWYQQILGQGPKLLIQFQNNGVVDDSQLPKDRFSAERLKGVDSTLKIQPAKLEDSAVYLCASSLHLRGRFFFGQGTRLTVV.

This clonotype was counted many times. The chain carries TRBV15 and TRBJ2-3, with no clear D. The germline CDR1 and CDR2 sequences are LNHNV and YYDKDF (reference sequence). This CDR3 region has 12 residues. Trimming left V 2 bases short and J 2 bases short, with 2 bases between. The CDR3 protein is CATSRYTDTQYF. The CDR3 nucleotides are TGTGCCACCAGCAGATACACAGATACGCAGTATTTT.

This clonotype was seen a few times. CDR3 amino acids: CSAAQEGWEKLFF. DNA of the CDR3: TGCAGTGCTGCCCAGGAGGGTTGGGAGAAACTGTTTTTT. The V call is TRBV20-1, the J call TRBJ1-4; D gene ambiguous. CDR3 length: 13 amino acids. Trimming removed 5 bases from V and 11 bases from J, with 18 bases in between. Germline V gene lookup returns CDR1 DFQATT and CDR2 SNEGSKA (reference sequence).

This clonotype showed up many times. This sequence joins TRBV10-3 and TRBJ2-3, with 7 bases matching TRBD1. Unmatched junction bases numbered 2, after V lost 0 bases and J lost 2 bases. Looked up from germline, CDR1 is ENHRY and CDR2 is SYGVKD. This CDR3 is built from 15 residues. For the CDR3, the DNA is TGTGCCATCAGTGAGTCGGGACAGAACACAGATACGCAGTATTTT. It specifies CAISESGQNTDTQYF.

The chain joins TRBV7-9 to TRBJ1-1; D is unclear. Germline V gives CDR1 SEHNR, CDR2 FQNEAQ (reference sequence). The CDR3 spans 15 residues. V gave up 1 base and J gave up 1 base, with 10 bases separating them. CDR3 protein: CASSLGRFTNTEAFF. CDR3 nucleotides: TGTGCCAGCAGCTTAGGGAGGTTTACGAACACTGAAGCTTTCTTT.

CDR3 DNA: TGTGCCAGCAGCTCCCAAGGAGGGCCTGGAAACACCATATATTTT. Translation gives CASSSQGGPGNTIYF. The V and J genes are TRBV7-6 and TRBJ1-3; no clear D. Germline CDR1 and CDR2: SGHVS and FNYEAQ. V was shortened by 4 bases and J by 2 bases, with 12 bases between the two germline ends. This CDR3 has 15 amino acids.

J is TRBJ2-1 and V is TRBV28; 12 bases are shared with TRBD2. The CDR3 is made up of 16 amino acids. V was clipped by 4 bases and J by 3 bases; unmatched bases: 4. Germline loops: CDR1 MDHEN, CDR2 SYDVKM. CDR3 amino acids: CASSSSGRAVYNEQFF. The CDR3, as DNA: TGTGCCAGCAGTTCTAGCGGGAGGGCGGTCTACAATGAGCAGTTCTTC. The whole variable domain, filled in from reference TRBV28 and TRBJ2-1, reads DVKVTQSSRYLVKRTGEKVFLECVQDMDHENMFWYRQDPGLGLRLIYFSYDVKMKEKGDIPEGYSVSREKKERFSLILESASTNQTSMYLCASSSSGRAVYNEQFFGPGTRLTVL.

The rearrangement joins TRBV27 to TRBJ2-3; D not resolved. Looked up from germline, CDR1 is MNHEY and CDR2 is SMNVEV (reference sequence). Trimming left V 9 bases short and J 6 bases short, with 4 bases between. This CDR3 is built from 9 residues. CDR3 coding DNA: TGTGCCAGGGAGGATACGCAGTATTTT. Protein: CAREDTQYF.

The chain employs TRBV29-1 and TRBJ1-1; D is possibly TRBD1 (6 bases). The CDR3 covers 16 residues. Germline CDR1 is SQVTM and CDR2 is ANQGSEA. Trimming pared 4 bases from V and 0 bases from J, leaving 18 bases between. This CDR3 reads CSVVLREGGLNTEAFF. DNA for the CDR3: TGCAGCGTTGTACTCCGGGAAGGGGGGCTGAACACTGAAGCTTTCTTT.

The CDR3 here is CASSQKGQGGYEQYF. CDR3 bases: TGCGCCAGCAGCCAAAAAGGACAGGGGGGCTACGAGCAGTACTTC. The chain combines TRBV4-1 with TRBJ2-7; TRBD1 agrees at 10 bases. With V trimmed by 2 bases and J by 3 bases, 4 bases remained unmatched. Germline values: CDR1 MGHRA, CDR2 YSYEKL. The CDR3 runs to 15 residues.